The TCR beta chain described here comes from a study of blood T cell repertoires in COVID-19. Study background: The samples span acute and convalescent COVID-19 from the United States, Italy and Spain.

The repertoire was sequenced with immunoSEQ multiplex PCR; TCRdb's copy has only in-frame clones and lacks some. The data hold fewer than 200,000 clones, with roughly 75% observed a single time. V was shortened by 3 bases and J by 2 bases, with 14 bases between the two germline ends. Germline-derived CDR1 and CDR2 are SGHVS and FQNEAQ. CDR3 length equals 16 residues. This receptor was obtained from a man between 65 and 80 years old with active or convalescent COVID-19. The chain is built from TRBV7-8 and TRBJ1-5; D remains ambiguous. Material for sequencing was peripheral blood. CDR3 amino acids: CASSFNRDQGNQPQHF. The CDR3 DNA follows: TGTGCCAGCAGCTTCAACAGAGACCAGGGCAATCAGCCCCAGCATTTT.